This T cell receptor beta chain was found in a study of T cell repertoires in cytomegalovirus infection. Findings and limits, study-wide: Frequencies of public TCR beta families were cumulated, and this identified carriers of CMV plus the relevant HLA.

Trimming cost V 4 bases and J 10 bases, with 19 bases left between them. The CDR3 spans 14 residues. CDR1 is LNHDA, CDR2 SQIVND, per germline (reference sequence). TCRdb reanalysed the reads using MiXCR and keeps one entry per CDR3 protein. The sample lists a few hundred thousand distinct CDR3 sequences, about two fifths seen once, with about 39% in the top ten. Regarding this clonotype: The antigen is not known.

The V gene is TRBV19, the J gene TRBJ1-1, with D unclear. The TCR sequence derives from a human donor in good health (CMV status not recorded). Some clones in this sample may be carry-over from other donors' samples. The sample here was cultured PBMCs, taken from culture after CMV antigen stimulation. CDR3 nucleotides: TGTGCCAGTAGTACCTACACGGGATCTGGGATAGCTTTCTTT. Protein: CASSTYTGSGIAFF.